The clone carrying this T cell receptor beta chain turned up a few times. Its target is unknown. Some clones are missing from TCRdb's copy, which holds only in-frame ones; the method was immunoSEQ multiplex PCR. The table lists some 87,000 clones, approximately 90% of them singletons, with 15% in the top ten. This CDR3 is built from 15 residues. The ends lost 0 bases at V and 1 base at J; junction bases unmatched: 3. The V gene's germline CDR1 is SGHNT and CDR2 YENEEA. This sample was taken from a study of siplizumab effects on memory and regulatory T cells. Study conclusions and caveats: Suppression by proliferating Tregs derived from siplizumab cultures was not verified. Most proliferating CD4+ or CD8+ clones, roughly 75-97%, had no naive or memory assignment. Apparently key alloresponse contributors, naive T cells also seemed more diverse than memory cells. A minor share of alloreactive clones matched unstimulated subsets.

The J gene is TRBJ2-7, the V gene TRBV11-3, with 7 bases lining up with TRBD2. The source material was CD4+ T cells sorted from blood. This receptor was obtained from a human donor in good health. CDR3 loop: CASSLDSGLSYEQYF. The CDR3 nucleotides read TGTGCCAGCAGCTTAGATTCGGGACTATCCTACGAGCAGTACTTC.